This note documents a single T cell receptor beta chain sequence. The target antigen is unknown. A read error may account for a junction end that differs from germline. The sample belongs to a study of tumor-infiltrating lymphocytes in primary liver carcinoma. Study-wide background: The patient population consisted of men and women between 30 and 69 years of age. Stage T1-T3 N0M0 tumors measured about 4.2 to 11 cm at most. Study outcomes and limitations: The study found only about 7-24% of top clones in all five tumor regions.

CDR3 size: 12 residues. Using a constant-region primer together with ProtoScript II reverse transcriptase, TCR beta cDNA was made from 500 ng of total RNA. Three nested multiplex PCR rounds, a slightly modified ARM-PCR, produced the libraries for TCR beta. Each of the first two PCR rounds ran 9 to 11 cycles with TRBV1-TRBV30 forward and C-beta reverse primers. TCRdb independently ran MiXCR on the multiplex PCR reads; one entry per CDR3 protein. In the table there are approximately 47,000 distinct CDR3 sequences, roughly 77% of which are singletons. Starting material for RNA and DNA co-extraction consisted of about 20-33 mg of unsorted bulk tissue.

Sequencing was performed on liver tumor tissue from sampling region 3. Documented subset: tumor region T3, left-lateral pole. The chain joins TRBV12-3 or TRBV12-4 to TRBJ1-2, with no clear D. The sequence derives from a middle-aged man with primary liver carcinoma and hepatitis B virus infection. CDR3 DNA sequence: TGTGCCAGCAGTGCGGAGAACTATGGCTACGCCTTC. Amino acid sequence: CASSAENYGYAF.